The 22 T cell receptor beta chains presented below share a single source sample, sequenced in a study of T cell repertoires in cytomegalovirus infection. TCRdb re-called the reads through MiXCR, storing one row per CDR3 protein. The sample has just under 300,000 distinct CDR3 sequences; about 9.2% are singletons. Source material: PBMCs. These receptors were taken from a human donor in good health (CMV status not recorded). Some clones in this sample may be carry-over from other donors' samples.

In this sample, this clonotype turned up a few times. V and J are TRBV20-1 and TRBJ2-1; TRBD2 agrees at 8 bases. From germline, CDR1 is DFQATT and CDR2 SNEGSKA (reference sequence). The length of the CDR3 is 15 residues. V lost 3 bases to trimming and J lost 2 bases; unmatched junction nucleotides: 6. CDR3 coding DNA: TGCAGTGCTAGGTTACGGGGGGGGCCCTACAATGAGCAGTTCTTC. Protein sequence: CSARLRGGPYNEQFF.

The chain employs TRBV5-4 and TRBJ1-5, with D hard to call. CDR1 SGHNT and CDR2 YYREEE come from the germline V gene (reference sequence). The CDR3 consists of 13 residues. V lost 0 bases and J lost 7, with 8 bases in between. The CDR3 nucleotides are TGTGCCAGCAGCTTGGATGGGGTCCAGCCCCAGCATTTT. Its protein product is CASSLDGVQPQHF.

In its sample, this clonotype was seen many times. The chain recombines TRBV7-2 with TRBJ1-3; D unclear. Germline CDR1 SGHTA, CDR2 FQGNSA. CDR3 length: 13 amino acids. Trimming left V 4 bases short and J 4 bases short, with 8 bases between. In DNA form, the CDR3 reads TGTGCCAGCAGCTACCTACAGGGAAACACCATATATTTT. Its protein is CASSYLQGNTIYF.

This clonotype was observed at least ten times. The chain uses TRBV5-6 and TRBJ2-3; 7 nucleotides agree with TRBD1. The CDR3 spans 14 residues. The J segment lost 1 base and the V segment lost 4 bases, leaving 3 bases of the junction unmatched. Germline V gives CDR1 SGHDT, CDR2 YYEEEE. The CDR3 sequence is CASSIGTGTDTQYF. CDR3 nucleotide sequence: TGTGCCAGCAGCATCGGGACAGGCACAGATACGCAGTATTTT. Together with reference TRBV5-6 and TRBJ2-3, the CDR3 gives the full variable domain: DAGVTQSPTHLIKTRGQQVTLRCSPKSGHDTVSWYQQALGQGPQFIFQYYEEEERQRGNFPDRFSGHQFPNYSSELNVNALLLGDSALYLCASSIGTGTDTQYFGPGTRLTVL.

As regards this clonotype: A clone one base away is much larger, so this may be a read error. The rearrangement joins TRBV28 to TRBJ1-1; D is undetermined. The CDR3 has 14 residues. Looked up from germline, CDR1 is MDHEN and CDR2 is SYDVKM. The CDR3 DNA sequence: TGTGGCAGCAGTCCCGGACGGAAGAACACTGAAGCTTTCTTT. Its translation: CGSSPGRKNTEAFF.

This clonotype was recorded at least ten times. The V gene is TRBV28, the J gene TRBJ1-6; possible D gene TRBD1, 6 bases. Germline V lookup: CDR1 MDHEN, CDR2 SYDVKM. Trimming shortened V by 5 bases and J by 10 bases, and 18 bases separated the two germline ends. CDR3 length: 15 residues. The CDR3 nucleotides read TGTGCCAGCAGTCCCAGTACAGGGATCCGGTCACCCCTCCACTTT. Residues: CASSPSTGIRSPLHF.

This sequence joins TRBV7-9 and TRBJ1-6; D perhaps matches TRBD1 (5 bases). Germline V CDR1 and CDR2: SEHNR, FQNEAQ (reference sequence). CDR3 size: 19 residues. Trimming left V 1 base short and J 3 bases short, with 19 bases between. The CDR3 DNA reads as TGTGCCAGCAGCTTAGGAGTTGCAGGACAACTCCTCTATAATTCACCCCTCCACTTT. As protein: CASSLGVAGQLLYNSPLHF. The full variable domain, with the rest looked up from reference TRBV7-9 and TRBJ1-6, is DTGVSQNPRHKITKRGQNVTFRCDPISEHNRLYWYRQTLGQGPEFLTYFQNEAQLEKSRLLSDRFSAERPKGSFSTLEIQRTEQGDSAMYLCASSLGVAGQLLYNSPLHFGNGTRLTVT.

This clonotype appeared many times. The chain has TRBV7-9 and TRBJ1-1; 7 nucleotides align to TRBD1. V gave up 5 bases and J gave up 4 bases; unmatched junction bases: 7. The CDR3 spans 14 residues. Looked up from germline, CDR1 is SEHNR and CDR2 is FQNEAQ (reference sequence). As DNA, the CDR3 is TGTGCCAGCAGCCGAAAAACAGGGGCCACTGAAGCTTTCTTT. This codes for CASSRKTGATEAFF.

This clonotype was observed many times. As DNA, the CDR3 is TGTGCCATCACCAGGGGGCTTGGGAACACTGAAGCTTTCTTT. It yields the protein CAITRGLGNTEAFF. The J gene is TRBJ1-1, the V gene TRBV10-3, with 8 bases aligning to TRBD1. V lost 7 bases and J lost 1; bases outside the gene matches: 5. The CDR3 has 14 residues. The germline gives CDR1 ENHRY, CDR2 SYGVKD.

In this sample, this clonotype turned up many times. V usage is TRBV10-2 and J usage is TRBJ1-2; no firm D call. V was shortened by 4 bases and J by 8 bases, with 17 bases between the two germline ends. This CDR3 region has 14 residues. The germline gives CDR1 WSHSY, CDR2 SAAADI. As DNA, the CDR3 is TGCGCCAGCAGTGCATCCCGGACTTCTGGGGGCTACACCTTC. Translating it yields CASSASRTSGGYTF.

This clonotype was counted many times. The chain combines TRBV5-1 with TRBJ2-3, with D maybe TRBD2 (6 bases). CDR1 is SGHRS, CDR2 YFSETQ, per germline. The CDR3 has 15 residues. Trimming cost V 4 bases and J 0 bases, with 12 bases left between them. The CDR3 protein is CASSPSGLSTDTQYF. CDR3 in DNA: TGCGCCAGCAGCCCCAGCGGGCTTAGCACAGATACGCAGTATTTT.

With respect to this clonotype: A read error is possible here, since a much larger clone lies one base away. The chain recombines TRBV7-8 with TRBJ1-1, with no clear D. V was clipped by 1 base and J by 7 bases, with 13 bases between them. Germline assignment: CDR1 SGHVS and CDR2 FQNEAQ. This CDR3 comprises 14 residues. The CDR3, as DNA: TGTGCCAGCAGCTTAGGCGGTGGGTCGGGTGAAGCTTTCTTT. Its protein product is CASSLGGGSGEAFF.

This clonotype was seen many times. The CDR3 loop is CATAGGSPYNEQFF. The DNA of the CDR3 is TGTGCCACGGCGGGGGGTAGCCCCTACAATGAGCAGTTCTTC. V and J are TRBV6-2 or TRBV6-3 and TRBJ2-1, with 8 positions matching TRBD2. The trim removed 10 bases at V and 2 bases at J, leaving 7 bases unmatched. The germline CDR1 and CDR2 sequences are MNHEY and SVGEGT. The CDR3 loop spans 14 amino acids.

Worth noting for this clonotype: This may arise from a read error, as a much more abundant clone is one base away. CDR3 loop: CSAPRGGNYGYTF. DNA for the CDR3: TGCAGTGCCCCCCGGGGCGGGAACTATGGCTACACCTTC. This rearrangement joins TRBV20-1 to TRBJ1-2; maybe TRBD1 (5 bases). Trimming shortened V by 6 bases and J by 2 bases, and 13 bases separated the two germline ends. CDR1 is DFQATT, CDR2 SNEGSKA, per germline (reference sequence). This CDR3 contains 13 residues.

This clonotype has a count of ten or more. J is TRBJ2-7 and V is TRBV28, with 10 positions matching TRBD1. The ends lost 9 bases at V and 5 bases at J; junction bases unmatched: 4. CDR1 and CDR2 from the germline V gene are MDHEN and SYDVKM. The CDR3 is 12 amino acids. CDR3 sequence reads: CASGQGVDEQYV. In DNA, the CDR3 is TGTGCCAGTGGACAGGGGGTTGACGAGCAGTACGTC.

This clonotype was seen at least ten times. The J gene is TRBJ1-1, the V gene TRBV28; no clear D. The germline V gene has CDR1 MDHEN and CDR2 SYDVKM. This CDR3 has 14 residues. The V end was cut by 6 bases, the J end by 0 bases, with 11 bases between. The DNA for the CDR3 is TGTGCCAGCAGGGGGATGAAAATGAACACTGAAGCTTTCTTT. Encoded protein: CASRGMKMNTEAFF.

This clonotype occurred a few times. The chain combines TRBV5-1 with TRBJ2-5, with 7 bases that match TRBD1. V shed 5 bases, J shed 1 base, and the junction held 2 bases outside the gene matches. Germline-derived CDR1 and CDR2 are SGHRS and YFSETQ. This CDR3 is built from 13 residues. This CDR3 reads CASRRDSQETQYF. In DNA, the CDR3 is TGCGCCAGCAGGAGGGACAGCCAAGAGACCCAGTACTTC.

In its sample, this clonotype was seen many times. The CDR3 loop is CSASPTNRGTEAFF. The CDR3 bases are TGCAGTGCTAGCCCCACCAACAGGGGGACTGAAGCTTTCTTT. This chain joins TRBV20-1 and TRBJ1-1; 8 nucleotides line up with TRBD1. The CDR3 has 14 residues. Trimming cost V 3 bases and J 5 bases; bases outside gene matches: 8. Looked up from germline, CDR1 is DFQATT and CDR2 is SNEGSKA (reference sequence).

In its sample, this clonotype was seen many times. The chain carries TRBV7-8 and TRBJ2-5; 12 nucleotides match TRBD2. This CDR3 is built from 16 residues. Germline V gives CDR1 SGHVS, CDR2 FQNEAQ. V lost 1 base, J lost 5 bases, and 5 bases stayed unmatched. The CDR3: CASSLVTSGGKETQYF. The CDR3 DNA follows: TGTGCCAGCAGCTTAGTAACTAGCGGGGGGAAGGAGACCCAGTACTTC.

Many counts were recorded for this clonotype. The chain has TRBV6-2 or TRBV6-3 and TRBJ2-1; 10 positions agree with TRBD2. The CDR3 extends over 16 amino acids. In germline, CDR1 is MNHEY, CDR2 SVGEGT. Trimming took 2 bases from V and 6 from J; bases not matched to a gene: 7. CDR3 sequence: CASSYPAGGLFNEQFF. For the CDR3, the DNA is TGTGCCAGCAGTTACCCAGCGGGGGGGCTTTTCAATGAGCAGTTCTTC.

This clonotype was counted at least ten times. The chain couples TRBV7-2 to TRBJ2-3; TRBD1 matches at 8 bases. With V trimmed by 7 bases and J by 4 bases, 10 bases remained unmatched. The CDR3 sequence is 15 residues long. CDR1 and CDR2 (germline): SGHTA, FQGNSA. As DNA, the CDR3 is TGTGCCAGCACCCGGCAAGGACAGGGTTCAGATACGCAGTATTTT. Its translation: CASTRQGQGSDTQYF.

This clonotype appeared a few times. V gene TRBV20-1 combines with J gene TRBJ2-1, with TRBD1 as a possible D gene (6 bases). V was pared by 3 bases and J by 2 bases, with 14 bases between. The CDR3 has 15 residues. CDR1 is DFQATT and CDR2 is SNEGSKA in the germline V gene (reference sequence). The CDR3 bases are TGCAGTGCTAGTCGACAGGCCCCCCCCTACAATGAGCAGTTCTTC. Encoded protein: CSASRQAPPYNEQFF.